This T cell receptor beta chain was captured by sequencing in a study of T-cell reconstitution after alpha-beta-depleted transplantation in children (TCRdb year 2016). Context from the whole study: Using TCR repertoire profiling, the study followed T-cell immune reconstitution in a quantitative way in children after TCRalphabeta/CD19-depleted allogeneic hematopoietic cell transplantation.

The CDR3 contains 16 residues, cysteine and phenylalanine counted. The sequence is cut down to CDR3 DNA, 48 bases in frame from base 1. CDR1 and CDR2 are read off the germline V gene as MNHEY and SVGAGI. V loses 0 bases of germline sequence and J loses 5 bases, and the interval between the two ends is 16 bases. Overall study outcomes, separate from this receptor: In some patients, the high TCRbeta diversity seen at day 60 was put down to recipient T cells and intrathymic progenitors that had survived conditioning. The apparently early recovery of alphabetaT-cell counts about two months after transplant reportedly depended on only several hundred rapidly expanded clones that came from non-depleted graft cells. Over the following months the frequencies of hyperexpanded clones went down, and after one year T-cell counts and TCRbeta diversity were mostly credited to newly produced T cells.

This clonotype was seen ten or more times. What antigen it recognizes has not been identified. Base qualities are not at hand, and no much larger clone is one base apart. Receptors were amplified or captured by PCR. The sequencing machine was an Illumina HiSeq 2500. Molecular barcoding was employed in the preparation of TCR libraries, with unique molecular identifiers being used to normalize TCRbeta repertoire quantification. TCRdb ran its own pipeline on the public reads, namely fastp trimming at Q25 and MiXCR clone calling, and kept in-frame beta chains. All rows with the same CDR3 protein become a single entry with the most common DNA and genes. Within this sample are about 580,000 distinct CDR3 sequences, with 23% of them counted one time only. The ten biggest clones cover 13% to 15% of the sample. Taken with the paper, the label for treatment or condition translates to: allogeneic hematopoietic cell transplantation with graft depleted of TCRalphabeta T cells and CD19 B cells. TCRalphabeta/CD19-depleted allogeneic hematopoietic cell grafts were given to the transplant recipients, all of whom were children.

Material: PBMCs, mostly from graft donor cells, obtained 360 days after TCRalphabeta/CD19-depleted stem cell transplant. The chain uses TRBV6-5 and TRBJ2-5; the D gene is perhaps TRBD1, from 6 matching bases. The receptor was isolated from a boy in the first two years of life who had a stem cell transplant for acute myeloid leukemia, so the T cells may come from the graft donor. The CDR3 protein is CASSYSDGFQGETQYF. In nucleotide form, the sequence is TGTGCCAGCAGTTACTCGGACGGCTTCCAGGGGGAGACCCAGTACTTC.